This TCR beta chain was sequenced in a study of shared clonotypes between healthy human individuals (TCRdb year 2020). Describing the broader study: The cohort comprised two women and three men aged 18 to 49 years. For each donor, three plates each were used for CD4 naive and CD4 memory, two plates were used for CD8 naive, and one plate was used for CD8 memory. To estimate repertoire size and how much clonotype sharing occurs between individuals, the study deeply sequenced the blood TCR repertoires of five healthy adults. Different laboratories and diverse techniques were used to prepare libraries and sequence TCR repertoires, to increase sequencing depth and limit assay-specific biases. Leukapheresis yielded between about 0.94 and 8.9 billion PBMCs per donor.

As concerns this clone: The clone's antigen remains unknown. Base-call qualities are not available, and no considerably larger clone is one nucleotide away.

The full study reports these points: Based on pairwise subsampling, the degree of clonotype sharing among donors was expected to be affected by sequencing depth. About 4.5% of naive CD4, 3.5% of naive CD8, around 2.3% of memory CD4, and over 0.35% of memory CD8 clonotypes were shared across a few donors. Rarefaction of sorted-subset datasets indicated incomplete sequencing despite the large sequencing depth. Compared with non-shared clonotypes, the clonotypes found in all four sorted-subset donors had higher generation probabilities. Only blood was sampled, and tissue TCR repertoires likely differ from those in blood. Larger estimated clonotype richness was generally found for naive subsets than for memory subsets. Because the study included a small number of donors, the genetic and exposure-history diversity represented was limited.

TCR CDR3 regions were amplified from genomic DNA by multiplex PCR using the deep immunoSEQ assay. For each cell subset, the extracted genomic DNA was distributed evenly across all wells of several immunoSEQ 96-well plates, and each plate served as one replicate. Each replicate PCR for sorted subsets received roughly 0.2 ug genomic DNA, equal to 28,000 or so T cell genomes. Purified libraries were quantified with a Qubit 3.0 fluorometer, sized on a Bioanalyzer 2100, and re-quantified with the KAPA Library Quantification kit. Every immunoSEQ 96-well plate was sequenced on a separate single-read 150-cycle Illumina NextSeq 550 flow cell. As for how the authors treated the data: The immunoSEQ output contained only junctional sequences without quality scores, so filtering could not match that applied to full-length reads. Sequences were annotated with PyIR, a Python wrapper for IgBLAST v1.9, using IMGT germline references to assign V/J genes and CDR3. Reads were removed for weak V/J assignments (E-value above 1e-6), missing CDR3, stop codons, out-of-frame junctions, or ambiguous translated residues. A V3J clonotype was defined by an identical inferred V gene, J gene, and CDR3 amino acid sequence. Percentage overlap between repertoires was computed as shared unique clonotypes divided by the size of the smaller repertoire. Repertoire richness was assessed with RTK rarefaction, the Chao1 estimator, and Recon v2.1 estimates of unobserved clonotypes. OLGA was used to compute generation probabilities for all TCRbeta clonotypes that the gDNA method yielded from a handful of donors. TCRdb holds this immuneACCESS table with in-frame rearrangements only. Some clones are missing; in checked studies, unresolved V genes explain under half, and the rest has no known cause. V, J and clone size are those of that table, while D and trimming were read from the DNA. Counted in this sample were about 2,500,000 clones; more than 90% of them appeared once. Together, the top ten hold about 0.13% of the sample.

Donors were healthy HIV-negative adults with no recently reported acute infections or vaccinations. Only Caucasian adults living in Nashville, Tennessee, USA were represented among the donors. Magnetic negative selection was used to enrich CD4+ T cells, after which naive cells were positively selected on CD45RA and the negative fraction became the memory subset. Blood was obtained by leukapheresis, after which PBMCs were separated by Ficoll-Histopaque density gradient centrifugation and cryopreserved in liquid nitrogen vapor phase. Analytical flow cytometry was used to check the purity and quantity of each magnetically sorted T cell population. Each sorted fraction had its genomic DNA isolated and then quantified by UV absorbance on a Nanodrop 2000c. Trimming takes 5 bases from V and 2 bases from J, and the germline ends sit 13 bases apart. Counted from cysteine to phenylalanine, this CDR3 has 15 amino acids. Only the CDR3 part of the read is kept: 45 bases, read in frame from the first base. CDR1 LNHDA and CDR2 SQIVND are derived from the germline V gene (reference sequence).

The TCR sequence derives from a young man in good health. Material for sequencing was naive CD4+ T cells sorted from blood. In light of the paper, this sample's cell subset or site label describes: CD45RA+ positively selected. The chain was built from TRBV19 and TRBJ1-3, with no confidently assigned D gene. The base sequence is TGTGCCAGTAGTCGTTTGCCGTATGCTGGAAACACCATATATTTT. This sequence encodes CASSRLPYAGNTIYF.